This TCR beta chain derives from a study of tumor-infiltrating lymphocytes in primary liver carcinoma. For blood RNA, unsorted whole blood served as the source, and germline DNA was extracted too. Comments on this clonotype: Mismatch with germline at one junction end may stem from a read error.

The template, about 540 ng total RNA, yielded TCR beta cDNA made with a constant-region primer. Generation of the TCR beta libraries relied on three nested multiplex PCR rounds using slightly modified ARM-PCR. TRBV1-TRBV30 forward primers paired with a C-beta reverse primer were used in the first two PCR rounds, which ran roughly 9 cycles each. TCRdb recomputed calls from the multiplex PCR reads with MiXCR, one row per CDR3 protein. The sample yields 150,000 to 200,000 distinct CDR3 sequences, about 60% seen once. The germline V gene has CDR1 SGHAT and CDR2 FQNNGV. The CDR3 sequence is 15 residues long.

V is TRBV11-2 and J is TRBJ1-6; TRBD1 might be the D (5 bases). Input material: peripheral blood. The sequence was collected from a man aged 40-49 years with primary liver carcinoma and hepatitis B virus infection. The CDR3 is CVSSHDRGVNSPLHF. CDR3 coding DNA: TGTGTCAGCAGCCACGACCGGGGGGTGAATTCACCCCTCCACTTT.